The rows below give T cell receptor beta chains drawn from one sample of a study of neurological immune-mediated disorders. Using its own MiXCR run on the 5' RACE reads, TCRdb lists one record per CDR3 protein. The sample shows fewer than 60,000 distinct CDR3 sequences, about a tenth of them seen only once. What was sequenced was PBMCs. The origin of the receptors is a man aged 70-80 years with HTLV-1-associated myelopathy (HAM/TSP). Both conserved end residues are part of each CDR3. Fields, in order: V gene, clone size, J gene, D gene, CDR3 protein, CDR3 DNA. D genes are given only for firm matches. The size of a clone is reported for some rows only, either as once, few or many, or as a class for expanded clones.

>TRBV12-3/TRBV12-4|many|TRBJ2-3|TRBD1
CASSPGQGSTDTQYF
TGTGCCAGCAGTCCGGGACAGGGTTCCACAGATACGCAGTATTTT
>TRBV20-1|many|TRBJ1-5|TRBD1
CSARNQDRAGQPQHF
TGCAGTGCTAGAAACCAGGACAGGGCTGGACAGCCCCAGCATTTT
>TRBV28|many|TRBJ1-2|-
CASSVTYTTGYTF
TGTGCCAGCAGCGTAACCTATACGACTGGCTACACCTTC
>TRBV24-1|many|TRBJ2-1|-
CATSDDRAPYNEQFF
TGTGCCACCAGTGATGACCGAGCGCCCTACAATGAGCAGTTCTTC
>TRBV28|many|TRBJ2-3|-
CASRSPLSTDTQYF
TGTGCCAGCAGAAGTCCCCTAAGCACAGATACGCAGTATTTT
>TRBV20-1|many|TRBJ2-7|TRBD2
CSATGASGRGEQYF
TGCAGTGCTACCGGGGCTAGCGGGAGGGGCGAGCAGTACTTC
>TRBV12-3/TRBV12-4|many|TRBJ2-3|-
CASSSQLRRASTDTQYF
TGTGCCAGCAGTTCCCAGCTCAGAAGAGCTAGCACAGATACGCAGTATTTT
>TRBV28|many|TRBJ2-5|-
CASISRGGTQYF
TGTGCCAGCATTTCGAGGGGTGGGACCCAGTACTTC
>TRBV6-6|-|TRBJ1-2|TRBD1
CASSFPGQGDVGYTF
TGTGCCAGCAGTTTCCCGGGACAGGGGGACGTGGGCTACACCTTC
>TRBV5-5|many|TRBJ2-7|-
CASSFSSTSYEQYF
TGTGCCAGCAGCTTTAGCAGTACCTCCTACGAGCAGTACTTC
>TRBV7-9|few|TRBJ2-7|-
CASSSFGRTKDYEQYF
TGTGCCAGCAGCTCGTTCGGACGGACCAAGGACTACGAGCAGTACTTC
>TRBV5-5|many|TRBJ2-1|-
CASREGGTASYNEQFF
TGTGCCAGCAGGGAGGGGGGGACAGCTTCCTACAATGAGCAGTTCTTC
>TRBV29-1|many|TRBJ1-1|-
CSVVVNTEAFF
TGCAGCGTTGTTGTGAACACTGAAGCTTTCTTT
>TRBV19|-|TRBJ1-2|-
CASQEAGNYGYTF
TGTGCCAGTCAGGAAGCGGGTAACTATGGCTACACCTTC
>TRBV5-1|many|TRBJ2-2|TRBD1
CASRDRDTGELFF
TGCGCCTCCCGGGACAGGGACACCGGGGAGCTGTTTTTT
>TRBV20-1|many|TRBJ2-3|-
CSAREPSTDTQYF
TGCAGTGCTAGAGAACCAAGCACAGATACGCAGTATTTT
>TRBV6-2/TRBV6-3|few|TRBJ2-5|-
CASSYLPGEGRETQYF
TGTGCCAGCAGTTACCTGCCGGGGGAAGGACGAGAGACCCAGTACTTC
>TRBV6-5|many|TRBJ2-2|-
CASSYGAGNTGELFF
TGTGCCAGCAGTTACGGGGCGGGGAACACCGGGGAGCTGTTTTTT
>TRBV6-2/TRBV6-3|many|TRBJ2-2|TRBD2
CASSMGLAGSFTGELFF
TGTGCCAGCAGCATGGGACTAGCGGGTTCGTTCACCGGGGAGCTGTTTTTT
>TRBV28|many|TRBJ2-5|-
CASSAPTGGGETQYF
TGTGCCAGCAGTGCCCCCACCGGGGGCGGGGAGACCCAGTACTTC
>TRBV5-5|many|TRBJ1-3|-
CASSQRPGPPGNTIYF
TGTGCCAGCAGCCAGCGGCCAGGGCCCCCTGGAAACACCATATATTTT
>TRBV7-9|many|TRBJ2-5|-
CASSLVTAGQTQYF
TGTGCCAGCAGCTTAGTCACGGCGGGACAGACCCAGTACTTC
>TRBV27|many|TRBJ2-7|TRBD2
CASSPLGSGIGEQYF
TGTGCCAGCAGTCCCCTCGGTAGCGGGATCGGCGAGCAGTACTTC
>TRBV4-3|many|TRBJ2-5|TRBD1
CASSQVRDRETQYF
TGCGCCAGCAGCCAAGTCCGGGACAGGGAGACCCAGTACTTC
>TRBV20-1|many|TRBJ2-1|-
CSADRMSSYNEQFF
TGCAGTGCCGACAGGATGAGCTCCTACAATGAGCAGTTCTTC
>TRBV6-6|many|TRBJ1-3|-
CASGRGTGSDTIYF
TGTGCCAGCGGCCGAGGAACAGGGTCGGACACCATATATTTT
>TRBV5-1|few|TRBJ1-2|-
CASSFDSNYGYTF
TGCGCCAGCAGTTTTGACAGTAACTATGGCTACACCTTC
>TRBV10-3|few|TRBJ2-5|-
CAISETRALASETQYF
TGTGCCATCAGTGAGACCCGGGCCCTGGCATCGGAGACCCAGTACTTC
>TRBV7-9|many|TRBJ2-1|TRBD2
CASSQSGLVSSSYNEQFF
TGTGCCAGCAGCCAATCCGGACTAGTAAGTAGCTCCTACAATGAGCAGTTCTTC
>TRBV4-2|many|TRBJ1-4|TRBD1
CASSQTPGQGWEKLFF
TGTGCCAGCAGCCAGACTCCGGGACAGGGTTGGGAAAAACTGTTTTTT
>TRBV20-1|many|TRBJ1-5|TRBD1
CSAREYRGRIQPQHF
TGCAGTGCTAGAGAATACAGGGGGCGGATTCAGCCCCAGCATTTT
>TRBV7-3|many|TRBJ2-2|-
CASSSLNGELFF
TGTGCCAGCAGCTCCCTCAACGGGGAGCTGTTTTTT
>TRBV5-6|-|TRBJ1-1|TRBD1
CASSAGTGGLTEAFF
TGTGCCAGCAGCGCCGGGACAGGGGGCCTGACTGAAGCTTTCTTT
>TRBV7-3|many|TRBJ2-2|-
CASSGLSRELFF
TGTGCCAGCAGCGGTCTATCTCGGGAGCTGTTTTTT
>TRBV10-2|few|TRBJ1-2|-
CAGYGGSNYGYTF
TGCGCCGGTTACGGGGGTTCTAACTATGGCTACACCTTC
>TRBV28|few|TRBJ2-7|TRBD2
CASSLSGRAREQYF
TGTGCCAGCAGTCTAAGCGGGAGGGCTAGGGAGCAGTACTTC
>TRBV20-1|many|TRBJ2-1|-
CSARDPTRRGYNEQFF
TGCAGTGCTAGAGACCCAACTAGGAGGGGGTACAATGAGCAGTTCTTC